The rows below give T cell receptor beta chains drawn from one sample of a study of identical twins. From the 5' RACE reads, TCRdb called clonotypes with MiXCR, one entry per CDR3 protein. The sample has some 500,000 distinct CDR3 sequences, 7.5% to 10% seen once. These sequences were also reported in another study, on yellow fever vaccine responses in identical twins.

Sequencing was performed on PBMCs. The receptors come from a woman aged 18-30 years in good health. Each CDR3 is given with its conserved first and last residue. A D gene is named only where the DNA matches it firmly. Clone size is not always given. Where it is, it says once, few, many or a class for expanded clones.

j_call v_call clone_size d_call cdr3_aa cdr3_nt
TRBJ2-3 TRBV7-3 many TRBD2 CASSSNSGGARDTQYF TGTGCCAGCAGCTCTAATAGCGGGGGGGCGCGGGATACGCAGTATTTT
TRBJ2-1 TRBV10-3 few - CAISRLGGGDNEQFF TGTGCCATCAGTCGTTTAGGAGGGGGCGACAATGAGCAGTTCTTC
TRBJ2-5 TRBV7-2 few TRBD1 CASSSDRGSRRETQYF TGTGCCAGCAGCTCAGACAGGGGGTCAAGGCGGGAGACCCAGTACTTC
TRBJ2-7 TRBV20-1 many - CSARADPRRYEQYF TGCAGTGCCCGAGCGGATCCACGTAGGTACGAGCAGTACTTC
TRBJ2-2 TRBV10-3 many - CAISESSVAGELFF TGTGCCATCAGTGAGTCGTCGGTGGCCGGGGAGCTGTTTTTT
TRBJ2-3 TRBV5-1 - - CASSLSFLGDSRADTQYF TGCGCCAGCAGCTTAAGTTTCCTGGGCGACAGCCGCGCAGATACGCAGTATTTT
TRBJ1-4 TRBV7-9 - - CASSLGTSNEKLFF TGTGCCAGCAGCTTGGGGACCTCTAATGAAAAACTGTTTTTT
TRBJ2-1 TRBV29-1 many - CSVEAWDSLNEQFF TGCAGCGTTGAAGCCTGGGACTCACTAAATGAGCAGTTCTTC
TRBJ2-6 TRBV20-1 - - CSARATGFSSGANVLTF TGCAGTGCTAGAGCTACAGGGTTTAGCTCTGGGGCCAACGTCCTGACTTTC
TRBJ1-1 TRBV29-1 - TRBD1 CSGINRGFSNMNTEAFF TGCAGCGGCATCAACAGGGGATTTTCTAACATGAACACTGAAGCTTTCTTT
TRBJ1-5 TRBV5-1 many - CASSLANGQPQHF TGCGCCAGCAGCTTGGCCAACGGTCAGCCCCAGCATTTT
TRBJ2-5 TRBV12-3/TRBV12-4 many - CASSFRQTQYF TGTGCCAGCAGTTTCCGCCAGACCCAGTACTTC
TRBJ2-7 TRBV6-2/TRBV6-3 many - CASSYSGLLHVAYEQYF TGTGCCAGCAGTTACTCCGGACTACTCCACGTCGCCTACGAGCAGTACTTC
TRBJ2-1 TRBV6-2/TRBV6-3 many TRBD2 CASSSYSGKSDYNEQFF TGTGCCAGCAGTTCGTATAGCGGGAAGTCTGACTACAATGAGCAGTTCTTC
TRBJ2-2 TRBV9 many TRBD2 CASSLQRGGKGELFF TGTGCCAGCAGCCTTCAGCGGGGTGGGAAAGGGGAGCTGTTTTTT
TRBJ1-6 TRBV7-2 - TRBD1 CASSLETGVSPLHF TGTGCCAGCAGCTTGGAGACAGGGGTTTCACCCCTCCACTTT
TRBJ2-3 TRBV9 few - CASSGIRDKTDTQYF TGTGCCAGCAGCGGAATTAGGGACAAGACAGATACGCAGTATTTT
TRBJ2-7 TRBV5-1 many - CASSLDSRVSSYEQYF TGCGCCAGCAGCTTGGATTCTCGGGTCAGCTCCTACGAGCAGTACTTC
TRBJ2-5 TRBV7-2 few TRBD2 CASSRRLAGLETQYF TGTGCCAGCAGCCGGAGACTAGCGGGATTGGAGACCCAGTACTTC
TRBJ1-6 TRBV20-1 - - CSARVGSINSPLHF TGCAGTGCTAGAGTAGGGTCAATTAATTCACCCCTCCACTTT
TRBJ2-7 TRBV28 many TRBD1 CASSLSGQGSYEQYF TGTGCCAGCAGTCTCTCGGGACAGGGCTCCTACGAGCAGTACTTC
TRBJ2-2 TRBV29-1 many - CSVVRGNTGELFF TGCAGCGTTGTTCGGGGGAACACCGGGGAGCTGTTTTTT
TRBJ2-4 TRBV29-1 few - CSGTGNENIQYF TGCAGCGGTACAGGAAATGAAAACATTCAGTACTTC
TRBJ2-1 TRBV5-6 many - CASSLGRTTYYNEQFF TGTGCCAGCAGCTTGGGGAGGACAACCTACTACAATGAGCAGTTCTTC
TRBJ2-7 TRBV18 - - CASSPTTGATGEQYF TGTGCCAGCTCACCAACGACGGGGGCGACGGGAGAGCAGTACTTC
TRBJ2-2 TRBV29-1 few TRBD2 CSVEEGLAGETGELFF TGCAGCGTTGAAGAAGGACTAGCGGGGGAAACCGGGGAGCTGTTTTTT
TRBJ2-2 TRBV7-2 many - CASSARWASGTGELFF TGTGCCAGCAGCGCCCGATGGGCGTCGGGCACCGGGGAGCTGTTTTTT